Listed below are T cell receptor beta chains from one sample, sequenced in a study of T cell responses to AZD1222 COVID-19 vaccine. Sequencing was performed with immunoSEQ multiplex PCR; in TCRdb, only in-frame clones are kept and a portion is missing. The sample holds 90,000 to 110,000 clones; approximately 91% are singletons and the top ten take approximately 17%. Material: peripheral blood, obtained on day 0 of AZD1222 vaccination. The receptors were sampled from an adult in good health. Each CDR3 is given with its conserved first and last residue. A D gene is named only where the DNA matches it firmly. The size of a clone is reported for some rows only, either as once, few or many, or as a class for expanded clones.

CASSQDTLPNQPQHF	TGTGCCAGCAGCCAAGACACACTTCCCAATCAGCCCCAGCATTTT	NA	TRBV3-1/TRBV3-2	TRBJ1-5	once
CASSAPGGTEAFF	TGTGCCAGCAGCGCACCAGGGGGCACTGAAGCTTTCTTT	TRBD1	TRBV9	TRBJ1-1	NA
CSASLLGVGDTQYF	TGCAGTGCTAGTCTACTAGGAGTGGGAGATACGCAGTATTTT	NA	TRBV20-1	TRBJ2-3	once
CATSSRNRHSYNEQFF	TGTGCCACCAGCTCTCGGAACAGACACTCCTACAATGAGCAGTTCTTC	NA	TRBV15	TRBJ2-1	NA
CASSVGGASNQPQHF	TGTGCCAGCAGCGTAGGGGGGGCTAGCAATCAGCCCCAGCATTTT	NA	TRBV9	TRBJ1-5	NA
CASSLGGQTNYGYTF	TGTGCCAGCAGTTTGGGGGGACAGACTAACTATGGCTACACCTTC	TRBD1	TRBV28	TRBJ1-2	NA
CASSLGTGYNEQFF	TGTGCCAGCAGCTTAGGGACAGGCTACAATGAGCAGTTCTTC	TRBD1	TRBV7-7	TRBJ2-1	NA
CASSLARLAGAYNEQFF	TGTGCCAGCAGCTTAGCCCGACTAGCGGGAGCCTACAATGAGCAGTTCTTC	TRBD2	TRBV7-8	TRBJ2-1	NA
CASSELTGGRYEQYF	TGTGCCAGCAGTGAATTAACAGGGGGTAGGTACGAGCAGTACTTC	TRBD1	TRBV25-1	TRBJ2-7	NA
CASSQYLSGSSYNEQFF	TGTGCCAGCAGCCAATACCTTAGCGGTAGCTCCTACAATGAGCAGTTCTTC	NA	TRBV4-2	TRBJ2-1	NA
CASSYEGAGQPQHF	TGTGCCAGCAGTTACGAGGGGGCAGGTCAGCCCCAGCATTTT	TRBD1	TRBV6-6	TRBJ1-5	NA
CASSRRTGGSSEAFF	TGTGCCAGCAGCCGTAGGACAGGGGGCAGCTCTGAAGCTTTCTTT	TRBD1	TRBV11-1	TRBJ1-1	NA
CASSLWQGRSWSEKLFF	TGTGCCAGCAGCTTATGGCAGGGGAGGAGTTGGAGTGAAAAACTGTTTTTT	NA	TRBV7-9	TRBJ1-4	NA
CASSLDTLHRGPLSGNTIYF	TGCGCCAGCAGCCTGGACACCTTACACAGGGGGCCCCTCTCTGGAAACACCATATATTTT	TRBD1	TRBV5-1	TRBJ1-3	NA
CASSELAGGGEQFF	TGTGCCAGCAGTGAACTAGCAGGGGGCGGTGAGCAGTTCTTC	TRBD1	TRBV6-1	TRBJ2-1	NA
CASSLAGRVGYNEQFF	TGTGCCAGCAGCTTGGCGGGAAGGGTTGGCTACAATGAGCAGTTCTTC	NA	TRBV5-4	TRBJ2-1	NA
CASVGRRVGYNEQFF	TGTGCCAGCGTCGGACGAAGGGTGGGATACAATGAGCAGTTCTTC	NA	TRBV7-9	TRBJ2-1	NA
CASSQELGGTGNSNQPQHF	TGTGCCAGCAGCCAAGAACTGGGCGGGACAGGAAATAGCAATCAGCCCCAGCATTTT	TRBD1	TRBV4-2	TRBJ1-5	few
CASSLKVFGLATSADTQYF	TGTGCCAGCAGCTTAAAGGTTTTCGGCCTAGCGACCTCCGCAGATACGCAGTATTTT	NA	TRBV11-2	TRBJ2-3	NA
CASSWGLVNTGELFF	TGTGCCAGCAGCTGGGGACTAGTTAACACCGGGGAGCTGTTTTTT	TRBD2	TRBV7-2	TRBJ2-2	once
CASSLGYEQYF	TGTGCCAGCAGTCTGGGGTACGAGCAGTACTTC	NA	TRBV27	TRBJ2-7	NA
CASSLANQGAYEQYF	TGTGCCAGCAGCCTTGCCAATCAGGGGGCTTACGAGCAGTACTTC	TRBD1	TRBV7-2	TRBJ2-7	once
CASRRGAGDYGYTF	TGTGCCAGCAGGCGGGGAGCGGGGGACTATGGCTACACCTTC	NA	TRBV2	TRBJ1-2	NA
CASSSRDADTEAFF	TGTGCCAGCAGCTCCCGGGACGCGGACACTGAAGCTTTCTTT	NA	TRBV3-1/TRBV3-2	TRBJ1-1	NA
CASSLNRGWTQYF	TGTGCCAGCAGCCTCAACCGGGGGTGGACGCAGTATTTT	NA	TRBV7-3	TRBJ2-3	NA
CASKDTEAFF	TGTGCCAGCAAGGACACTGAAGCTTTCTTT	NA	TRBV6-6	TRBJ1-1	NA
CASSMGASGRPLYNEQFF	TGTGCCAGTAGTATGGGGGCTAGCGGGAGGCCCCTTTACAATGAGCAGTTCTTC	TRBD2	TRBV19	TRBJ2-1	NA
CAAGSRNTEAFF	TGTGCCGCAGGGAGTCGGAACACTGAAGCTTTCTTT	NA	TRBV30	TRBJ1-1	NA
CASNPSDSKQAEAFF	TGCGCCAGCAACCCTTCGGACAGCAAACAGGCTGAAGCTTTCTTT	NA	TRBV5-1	TRBJ1-1	few
CASSLVTLEAFF	TGTGCCAGCAGCTTAGTGACCCTGGAAGCTTTCTTT	NA	TRBV7-9	TRBJ1-1	NA
CASSADIRGVWNEQFF	TGTGCCAGCAGCGCAGACATACGGGGAGTTTGGAATGAGCAGTTCTTC	NA	TRBV9	TRBJ2-1	NA
CASSESRGLAYGYTF	TGTGCCAGTAGTGAATCCCGGGGGCTGGCCTATGGCTACACCTTC	NA	TRBV19	TRBJ1-2	NA
CAWSPPGGQGAINEKLFF	TGTGCCTGGAGCCCACCGGGGGGACAGGGGGCTATAAATGAAAAACTGTTTTTT	TRBD1	TRBV30	TRBJ1-4	few
CASQIQGGRKTQYF	TGTGCCAGCCAGATACAGGGAGGGAGAAAGACCCAGTACTTC	NA	TRBV21-1	TRBJ2-5	NA
CATSIGGLNTDTQYF	TGTGCCACCTCAATCGGGGGTCTAAACACAGATACGCAGTATTTT	NA	TRBV9	TRBJ2-3	NA